The 21 T cell receptor beta chains presented below share a single source sample, sequenced in a study of T cells in Graves' hyperthyroidism and ophthalmopathy. TCR beta CDR3 sequences were amplified from RNA transcripts. HTBI primers were the set used in a first-round RT-PCR of the TCR CDR3. TCRdb reanalysed the multiplex PCR reads using MiXCR and keeps one entry per CDR3 protein. The sample has fewer than 900,000 distinct CDR3 sequences; roughly a sixth are singletons. The source material was blood. These receptor sequences come from a woman aged 45-65 years with Graves' hyperthyroidism that later progressed to Graves' ophthalmopathy.

The V gene is TRBV5-5, the J gene TRBJ2-2; D gene uncertain. The CDR3 totals 16 residues. Germline V lookup: CDR1 SGHKS, CDR2 YYEKEE (reference sequence). Trimming removed 5 bases at V and 0 bases at J, with 14 bases between. The CDR3 DNA reads as TGTGCCAGCAGGCAAGGTCCGGAGCCGAACACCGGGGAGCTGTTTTTT. It codes for CASRQGPEPNTGELFF.

The chain joins TRBV12-3 or TRBV12-4 to TRBJ2-7; tentatively, D is TRBD1 (6 bases). V dropped 4 bases and J dropped 7 bases, with 14 bases sitting between them. The CDR3 covers 13 residues. CDR3 loop: CASSSTGTGEQYF. The CDR3 region has the DNA TGTGCCAGCAGTTCAACAGGGACGGGGGAGCAGTACTTC.

This clonotype was observed a handful of times. The rearrangement joins TRBV27 to TRBJ1-4; no reliable D call. V was cut by 5 bases and J by 3 bases, with 10 bases left in between. The CDR3 totals 14 residues. CDR1 and CDR2 from the germline V gene are MNHEY and SMNVEV (reference sequence). CDR3 nucleotides: TGTGCCAGCAGTCCTACGGACCCTAATGAAAAACTGTTTTTT. Its protein product is CASSPTDPNEKLFF.

The chain has TRBV7-9 and TRBJ2-5, with 10 bases matching TRBD2. V trimming: 6 bases; J trimming: 4 bases; junction bases outside the gene matches: 8. The germline V gene has CDR1 SEHNR and CDR2 FQNEAQ (reference sequence). The CDR3 has 15 residues. CDR3 nucleotide sequence: TGTGCCAGCAGAAGCGGGGGGGCCTGGCCAGAGACCCAGTACTTC. Translation: CASRSGGAWPETQYF.

This clonotype came up many times. The chain links TRBV6-1 to TRBJ1-1; no reliable D call. Germline V gives CDR1 MNHNS, CDR2 SASEGT. Trimming left V 4 bases short and J 1 base short, with 10 bases between. The length of the CDR3 is 14 residues. CDR3 nucleotides: TGTGCCAGCAGTGTCGGGGTGGGGAACACTGAAGCTTTCTTT. Amino acids: CASSVGVGNTEAFF.

In this sample, this clonotype turned up a few times. The rearrangement links TRBV24-1 to TRBJ1-5; TRBD1 aligns across 12 bases. Trimming took 2 bases from V and 0 from J; bases not matched to a gene: 7. Germline assignment: CDR1 KGHDR and CDR2 SFDVKD. CDR3 length: 19 amino acids. In DNA form, the CDR3 reads TGTGCCACCAGTGATTCTCGGGACAGGGGGCACCATAGCAATCAGCCCCAGCATTTT. Encoded protein: CATSDSRDRGHHSNQPQHF.

This clonotype was observed many times. This chain links TRBV18 with TRBJ2-3, with 10 positions matching TRBD2. Trimming at V came to 0 bases and at J to 5 bases, leaving 11 bases not matched to a gene. This CDR3 has 18 residues. Germline CDR1 reads KGHSH; CDR2 reads LQKENI. In DNA form, the CDR3 reads TGTGCCAGCTCACCACCGGGTCCCGCTAGCGGGGGAGAAGATACGCAGTATTTT. As protein: CASSPPGPASGGEDTQYF.

About this clonotype: It may be a read error: a sequence one base away is much more abundant. V is TRBV3-1 and J is TRBJ2-1; tentative D call: TRBD2 (6 bases). From germline, CDR1 is LGHDT and CDR2 YNNKEL (reference sequence). CDR3 length: 14 residues. The CDR3: CASSPGDSNNEQLF. CDR3 nucleotide sequence: TGTGCCAGCAGCCCCGGGGACTCCAACAATGAGCAGCTCTTC.

The gene calls are TRBV6-1 and TRBJ1-3; TRBD1 aligns across 9 bases. This CDR3 has 18 amino acids. CDR1 and CDR2 (germline): MNHNS, SASEGT. V trimming: 5 bases; J trimming: 2 bases; junction bases outside the gene matches: 13. For the CDR3, the DNA is TGTGCCAGCAGTTCGGCTCGGGGACAGGGAGCAACTGGAAACACCATATATTTT. This sequence encodes CASSSARGQGATGNTIYF.

This clonotype was counted ten times or more. V gene TRBV4-2 combines with J gene TRBJ2-5; 9 bases match TRBD1. This CDR3 contains 15 residues. The J segment lost 1 base and the V segment lost 4 bases, leaving 4 bases of the junction unmatched. Germline V gives CDR1 LGHNA, CDR2 YNFKEQ. CDR3 DNA sequence: TGTGCCAGCAGCCCCCGGGACAGGGTCCAAGAGACCCAGTACTTC. Translating it yields CASSPRDRVQETQYF.

This clonotype was observed at least ten times. This rearrangement joins TRBV3-1 to TRBJ2-3, with TRBD2 identical over 9 bases. The germline CDR1 and CDR2 sequences are LGHDT and YNNKEL (reference sequence). Losses at the gene ends were 1 base for V and 2 bases for J; bases not matched to a gene: 7. The CDR3 extends over 17 amino acids. The CDR3 nucleotides read TGTGCCAGCAGCCAAGCCAGCCTAGCGGGGAACACAGATACGCAGTATTTT. Amino acid sequence: CASSQASLAGNTDTQYF.

J is TRBJ2-2 and V is TRBV4-1; no clear D gene. Germline-derived CDR1 and CDR2 are MGHRA and YSYEKL. V lost 1 base, J lost 4 bases, and 10 bases lay in between. The CDR3 extends over 15 amino acids. The CDR3 DNA sequence: TGCGCCAGCAGCCAAGTGATTGAGTCCACCGGGGAGCTGTTTTTT. Translated, it gives CASSQVIESTGELFF.

This clonotype was observed at least ten times. The chain is built from TRBV30 and TRBJ1-2; D ambiguous. The CDR3 spans 13 residues. Germline CDR1 GTSNPN, CDR2 SVGIG (reference sequence). Trimming pared 0 bases from V and 4 bases from J, leaving 9 bases between. CDR3 sequence (DNA): TGTGCCTGGAGTGTTGAAGTTTTCTATGGCTACACCTTC. This codes for CAWSVEVFYGYTF.

This clonotype was picked up many times. V and J are TRBV18 and TRBJ1-5; 10 bases map to TRBD1. This CDR3 comprises 17 residues. Germline CDR1 reads KGHSH; CDR2 reads LQKENI. V shed 4 bases and J 4 bases; nucleotides not matched to a gene: 10. CDR3 sequence (DNA): TGTGCCAGCTCACTTCGCACCACGGGACAGGGGAATCAGCCCCAGCATTTT. This encodes CASSLRTTGQGNQPQHF.

V and J are TRBV27 and TRBJ2-6; 10 bases map to TRBD1. Trimming at V came to 5 bases and at J to 2 bases, leaving 6 bases not matched to a gene. The length of the CDR3 is 17 residues. Germline-derived CDR1 and CDR2 are MNHEY and SMNVEV (reference sequence). The chain's CDR3 is CASSRQGAIPGANVLTF. CDR3 in DNA: TGTGCCAGCAGTCGACAGGGGGCGATCCCTGGGGCCAACGTCCTGACTTTC.

This clonotype was counted only a few times. The chain joins TRBV27 to TRBJ2-1, with D perhaps assigned TRBD1 or TRBD2 (6 bases each). The length of the CDR3 is 16 residues. Between the trimmed V and J ends, which lost 0 bases and 4 bases, there was a span of 13 bases. Germline V gene data show CDR1 as MNHEY and CDR2 as SMNVEV (reference sequence). CDR3 sequence: CASSLSTGAPYNEQFF. CDR3 DNA: TGTGCCAGCAGTTTATCCACGGGGGCCCCGTACAATGAGCAGTTCTTC.

At least ten counts were recorded for this clonotype. The chain has TRBV30 and TRBJ1-2; D might be TRBD1 (5 bases). The V end lost 3 bases, the J end lost 2 bases, and 10 bases lay between the germline ends. Germline CDR1 GTSNPN, CDR2 SVGIG (reference sequence). The CDR3 is 13 amino acids. The CDR3 loop reads CAWSPGPNYGYTF. In nucleotides, the CDR3 is TGTGCCTGGAGCCCAGGGCCAAACTATGGCTACACCTTC.

This clonotype has just a few counts. This chain's CDR3 is CSAIGPNEKLFF. For the CDR3, the DNA is TGCAGTGCTATTGGCCCTAATGAAAAACTGTTTTTT. This chain uses TRBV20-1 with TRBJ1-4, with D unclear. V was clipped by 4 bases and J by 3 bases, with 6 bases between them. Germline V gene sequence: CDR1 DFQATT, CDR2 SNEGSKA (reference sequence). There are 12 residues in the CDR3.

This clonotype was counted between two and nine times. The chain links TRBV5-1 to TRBJ2-7; D is ambiguous. V dropped 0 bases and J dropped 7 bases, with 11 bases sitting between them. The CDR3 spans 13 residues. Germline V gives CDR1 SGHRS, CDR2 YFSETQ. DNA for the CDR3: TGCGCCAGCAGCTTGGAATCCTTGGGGGAGCAGTACTTC. Its protein is CASSLESLGEQYF.

This clonotype was counted only a few times. V gene TRBV6-1 combines with J gene TRBJ2-2; the D gene is possibly TRBD2 (6 bases). CDR3 size: 14 residues. The V gene lost 6 bases and the J gene lost 4 bases, with 12 bases spanning the gap. Germline values: CDR1 MNHNS, CDR2 SASEGT. The chain's CDR3 is CASSPGLTTGELFF. CDR3 nucleotides: TGTGCCAGCAGCCCGGGACTGACCACCGGGGAGCTGTTTTTT.

This clonotype showed up just a few times. The chain couples TRBV6-2 or TRBV6-3 to TRBJ2-3, with D unresolved. This CDR3 is 16 amino acids long. The ends were cut back, 5 bases at V and 1 base at J, with 16 bases in the middle. CDR1 is MNHEY, CDR2 SVGEGT, per germline. The CDR3 protein is CASSHMSRGGTDTQYF. CDR3 nucleotide sequence: TGTGCCAGCAGTCATATGTCCCGAGGCGGCACAGATACGCAGTATTTT.